This TCR beta chain was found in a study of shared clonotypes between healthy human individuals. Overall study results and limits: Generally, naive subsets came out with larger estimated richness than memory subsets.

In the source study's methods: Filtering differed since immunoSEQ provided only junctions, with no quality scores. Method: immunoSEQ multiplex PCR; TCRdb's copy keeps in-frame clones and lacks some. The DNA was the basis for D and trimming; V, J and clone size are from that table. The sample contains around 2,000,000 clones, just under 95% of which appear only once. Points on this clone: The antigen remains unidentified.

CDR1 and CDR2 from the germline V gene are MNHNS and SASEGT. V was clipped by 7 bases and J by 3 bases, with 13 bases between them. CDR3 length equals 13 residues. CD45RO-negative CD8 cells positively selected for CCR7 made up the naive population, which excluded terminally differentiated effector memory CD45RA+ cells. Participating donors were healthy, HIV-negative adults free of recent acute infections or vaccinations. The chain combines TRBV6-1 with TRBJ2-7; perhaps TRBD2 as D (6 bases). This TCR came from a man aged 18 to 30 in good health. The sample taken for sequencing was naive CD8+ T cells sorted from blood. The CDR3 loop is CASTPGLIYEQYF. The CDR3 region has the DNA TGTGCCAGCACCCCGGGACTGATCTACGAGCAGTACTTC.